The sequence of this T cell receptor (beta chain) was determined in a study of radiation and T cells in renal cell carcinoma. Study-level points and caveats: Top tumor clonotypes rose in blood 2 weeks post-radiation, then contracted.

The data were produced by immunoSEQ multiplex PCR, yet TCRdb's version contains in-frame clones alone and is incomplete. In the table there are about 150,000 clones, about 91% of which are singletons. V was clipped by 5 bases and J by 4 bases; unmatched bases: 2. The CDR3 length is 13 residues. CDR1 and CDR2 (germline): SEHNR, FQNEAQ (reference sequence). As concerns this clone: Its antigen is currently unknown.

Regarding time point: blood 2 weeks post-SBRT. Noted treatment: 15 Gy SBRT to primary tumor, nephrectomy 4 weeks later. Blood was sampled at baseline, 2 weeks and 4 weeks after SBRT. The receptor comes from a woman in her fifties or sixties with renal cell carcinoma. This material consisted of blood, taken from a patient whose treatment included radiotherapy and nephrectomy. The chain recombines TRBV7-9 with TRBJ1-5, with 7 positions matching TRBD1. The CDR3 DNA follows: TGTGCCAGCAGCCCAGGGGGGAATCAGCCCCAGCATTTT. Translating it yields CASSPGGNQPQHF.